This T cell receptor beta chain stems from a study of CD8+CD57+ T cells in acquired aplastic anemia. This CDR3 is built from 14 residues. V shed 3 bases and J shed 1 base, with 10 bases lying between them. Per germline, CDR1 SGDLS and CDR2 YYNGEE. In this sample, this clonotype turned up once. Genomic DNA, the template, was used for profiling of the TCR beta VDJ and CDR3. TCRdb re-analysed the reads in MiXCR, keeping a single row per CDR3 protein. The data show some 170,000 distinct CDR3 sequences, 40% to 50% seen once. Selection for sequencing was limited to patients who had shown CD8+CD57+ cell expansion by flow cytometry.

The V gene is TRBV9, the J gene TRBJ1-2; weak D call: TRBD1 (5 bases). The clonotype comes from a human donor with aplastic anemia. The specimen was sorted CD4+, CD8+, or CD8+CD57+ T cells (not recorded which) from PBMCs. CDR3 nucleotide sequence: TGTGCCAGCAGCGCCGGGACGGATAACTATGGCTACACCTTC. This translates into CASSAGTDNYGYTF. Drawing the rest from reference TRBV9 and TRBJ1-2, the complete variable domain is DSGVTQTPKHLITATGQRVTLRCSPRSGDLSVYWYQQSLDQGLQFLIQYYNGEERAKGNILERFSAQQFPDLHSELNLSSLELGDSALYFCASSAGTDNYGYTFGSGTRLTVV.